The 13 T cell receptor beta chains presented below share a single source sample, sequenced in a study of cytomegalovirus exposure and HLA in healthy donors. The PCR had 60 Vbeta and 13 Jbeta primers. The assay was immunoSEQ multiplex PCR, and TCRdb's table has in-frame clones only and misses some. The top ten clones hold about 2.5% of a sample with around 280,000 clones, 70% to 90% of them seen once. Sequenced input: PBMCs. The receptors come from a woman aged 18-29 years in good health and CMV-seronegative.

The chain has TRBV9 and TRBJ2-3; TRBD2 matches 7 bases. This CDR3 region has 16 residues. J was trimmed by 2 bases and V by 4 bases; bases with no gene match: 10. The germline V gene has CDR1 SGDLS and CDR2 YYNGEE. CDR3: CASSTNLLADTDTQYF. In nucleotides, the CDR3 is TGTGCCAGCAGCACCAACCTCCTAGCGGACACAGATACGCAGTATTTT.

J is TRBJ1-4 and V is TRBV19; TRBD1 aligns across 8 bases. The CDR3 extends over 13 amino acids. Germline-derived CDR1 and CDR2 are LNHDA and SQIVND (reference sequence). V lost 10 bases, J lost 6 bases, and 7 bases stayed unmatched. Here the CDR3 DNA reads TGTGCCACCTACCCGGGACAGGATGAAAAACTGTTTTTT. The encoded protein is CATYPGQDEKLFF.

The genes are TRBV5-4 and TRBJ2-3; 7 bases match TRBD1. CDR1 and CDR2 (germline): SGHNT, YYREEE (reference sequence). The trim removed 4 bases at V and 5 bases at J, leaving 13 bases unmatched. The CDR3 is 16 amino acids. CDR3 loop: CASSRITTGTVDTQYF. The CDR3 nucleotides are TGTGCCAGCAGCCGCATCACCACTGGGACAGTAGATACGCAGTATTTT.

The rearrangement joins TRBV7-6 to TRBJ2-3; the D is unclear. V lost 9 bases, J lost 2 bases, and 15 bases lay in between. The germline gives CDR1 SGHVS, CDR2 FNYEAQ. This CDR3 spans 14 amino acids. The DNA of the CDR3 is TGTGCCAGGTTTTGCCGATGGCCCACAGATACGCAGTATTTT. This gives the protein CARFCRWPTDTQYF.

In this sample, this clone turned up once. The sample contains more than one DNA sequence encoding this CDR3. The chain combines TRBV7-3 with TRBJ2-7, with TRBD2 identical over 8 bases. The CDR3 consists of 13 residues. Trimming removed 0 bases from V and 7 bases from J; junction bases left unmatched: 2. From germline, CDR1 is SGHTA and CDR2 FQGTGA. CDR3 sequence reads: CASSLTSGGEQYF. In DNA form, the CDR3 reads TGTGCCAGCAGCTTAACGTCGGGAGGGGAGCAGTACTTC.

The chain is built from TRBV9 and TRBJ1-1; D gene unclear. Trimming stripped 0 bases from V and 4 bases from J, with 10 bases between. This CDR3 is 14 amino acids long. Germline-derived CDR1 and CDR2 are SGDLS and YYNGEE. CDR3 region: CASSVGPEGTEAFF. CDR3 coding DNA: TGTGCCAGCAGCGTAGGACCGGAGGGCACTGAAGCTTTCTTT.

The chain carries TRBV7-3 and TRBJ1-1, with D possibly matching TRBD1 (6 bases). The CDR3 totals 15 residues. Between the trimmed V and J ends, which lost 6 bases and 4 bases, there was a span of 18 bases. CDR1 and CDR2 (germline): SGHTA, FQGTGA. Written as DNA, the CDR3 is TGTGCCAGCAGACGGAATTCACAGGGCGGCACTGAAGCTTTCTTT. Translation: CASRRNSQGGTEAFF.

The chain uses TRBV10-3 and TRBJ2-3; tentatively, D is TRBD1 (5 bases). V gave up 4 bases and J gave up 0 bases, with 17 bases separating them. The CDR3 length is 17 residues. The germline CDR1 and CDR2 sequences are ENHRY and SYGVKD. As DNA, the CDR3 is TGTGCCATCAGTGTCCCCGGCTCAGGGTCTAGCACAGATACGCAGTATTTT. Translation gives CAISVPGSGSSTDTQYF.

V usage is TRBV18 and J usage is TRBJ1-2; 8 positions agree with TRBD1. There are 15 residues in the CDR3. Trimming at V came to 2 bases and at J to 5 bases, leaving 7 bases not matched to a gene. In germline, CDR1 is KGHSH, CDR2 LQKENI. The DNA of the CDR3 is TGTGCCAGCTCACCAGACAGGGGTGGAGCATATGGCTACACCTTC. Translated: CASSPDRGGAYGYTF.

Concerning this clone itself: The identical CDR3 is also encoded by other nucleotide sequences in the sample. This chain uses TRBV5-1 with TRBJ1-1; 8 bases are shared with TRBD1. The CDR3 is made up of 12 amino acids. The V gene end was trimmed by 8 bases and the J gene end by 2 bases; junction bases not matched to a gene: 2. CDR1 and CDR2 (germline): SGHRS, YFSETQ. The CDR3: CASGTGNTEAFF. The CDR3 DNA is TGCGCCAGTGGGACAGGTAACACTGAAGCTTTCTTT.

The chain employs TRBV5-1 and TRBJ1-2, with 7 nucleotides matching TRBD1. The trim removed 4 bases at V and 8 bases at J, leaving 8 bases unmatched. The CDR3 covers 13 residues. Germline CDR1 is SGHRS and CDR2 is YFSETQ. The CDR3 loop reads CASSAGQIWGYTF. For the CDR3, the DNA is TGCGCCAGCAGCGCGGGACAGATATGGGGCTACACCTTC. The full variable domain, in which reference TRBV5-1 and TRBJ1-2 provide the parts outside the CDR3, is KAGVTQTPRYLIKTRGQQVTLSCSPISGHRSVSWYQQTPGQGLQFLFEYFSETQRNKGNFPGRFSGRQFSNSRSEMNVSTLELGDSALYLCASSAGQIWGYTFGSGTRLTVV.

This clone has more than one count but fewer than ten. The rearrangement uses TRBV2 and TRBJ2-1, with 10 positions matching TRBD2. The CDR3 has 16 residues. Germline-derived CDR1 and CDR2 are SNHLY and FYNNEI. The V and J ends lost 8 bases and 8 bases, in that order; junction bases with no gene match: 15. CDR3 residues: CASGGTSVDWGDEQFF. The DNA for the CDR3 is TGTGCCAGCGGTGGGACTAGCGTGGACTGGGGTGATGAGCAGTTCTTC.

The rearrangement links TRBV30 to TRBJ1-4; 9 bases agree with TRBD1. There are 16 residues in the CDR3. Germline CDR1 reads GTSNPN; CDR2 reads SVGIG (reference sequence). V dropped 2 bases and J dropped 3; count of bases not matched to a gene: 7. CDR3 in amino acids: CAWSMGQGRANEKLFF. The CDR3, as DNA: TGTGCCTGGAGTATGGGACAGGGCCGAGCTAATGAAAAACTGTTTTTT.